This T cell receptor (beta chain) was found in a study of cytomegalovirus exposure and HLA in healthy donors. With 60 Vbeta and 13 Jbeta primers, the PCR was carried out. Method: immunoSEQ multiplex PCR; TCRdb's copy keeps in-frame clones and lacks some. The sample's table shows just over 80,000 clones. Study-wide points: Rare TCR sequences predominated, though certain public TCRs were found in many donors. In all likelihood, a cluster of highly shared sequence variants was a sequencing artifact. Later, an analysis found that common viral pathogens appeared to be linked with several of the most significant clusters.

The CDR3 sequence is 16 residues long. Trimming took off 0 bases at V and 1 base at J, with 8 bases between the two ends. Germline lookup yields CDR1 SGHRS and CDR2 YFSETQ. Worth noting for this clone: Antigen unknown.

The chain uses TRBV5-1 and TRBJ1-6; D gene unclear. Specimen: PBMCs. This clonotype was obtained from a woman younger than 45 in good health and CMV-seronegative. As DNA, the CDR3 is TGCGCCAGCAGCTTGGAGCCGGAGTCCTATAATTCACCCCTCCACTTT. It is translated as CASSLEPESYNSPLHF.